The clone carrying this T cell receptor (beta chain) was found a few times. TCRdb reprocessed the RACE reads via MiXCR and lists one record per CDR3 protein. The table lists under 450,000 distinct CDR3 sequences, about 4.4% of them singletons, with under 2.5% in the top ten. The data were obtained in a study of human T cells and chemical hapten exposure. The time point is: patch test 1, 2 weeks after DPC sensitization. Treatment in this sample: therapeutic diphenylcyclopropenone sensitization with weekly scalp DPC. The sample consisted of whole blood, taken in connection with sensitization to the hapten diphenylcyclopropenone (DPC). The clonotype comes from a woman aged 50 to 60 with alopecia areata. Some clones in this sample may be carry-over from other donors' samples.

The CDR3 bases are TGCGCCAGCAGCTTGGGGGGATTTAATGAAAAACTGTTTTTT. This encodes CASSLGGFNEKLFF. The chain joins TRBV5-1 to TRBJ1-4; D is uncertain. This CDR3 contains 14 residues. Trimming pared 0 bases from V and 4 bases from J, leaving 7 bases between. Germline CDR1 reads SGHRS; CDR2 reads YFSETQ.